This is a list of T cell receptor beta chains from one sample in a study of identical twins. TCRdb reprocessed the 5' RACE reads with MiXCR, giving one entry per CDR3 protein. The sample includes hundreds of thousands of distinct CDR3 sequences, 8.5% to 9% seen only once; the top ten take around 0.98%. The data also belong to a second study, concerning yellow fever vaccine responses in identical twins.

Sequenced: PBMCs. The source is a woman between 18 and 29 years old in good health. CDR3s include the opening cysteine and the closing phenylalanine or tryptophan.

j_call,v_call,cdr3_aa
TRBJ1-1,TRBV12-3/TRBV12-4,CASRSTGATEAFF
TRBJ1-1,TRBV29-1,CSVSRVGPNTEAFF
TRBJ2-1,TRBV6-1,CASTQTTYNEQFF
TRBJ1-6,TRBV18,CASSPQGPPLHF
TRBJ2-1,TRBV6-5,CASSYEVYGSGRTYNEQFF
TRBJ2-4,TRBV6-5,CASIPLAGGGAKNIQYF
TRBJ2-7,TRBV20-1,CSAPQNPGSEQYF
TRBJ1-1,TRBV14,CASSPGRRAFF
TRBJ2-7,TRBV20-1,CSAREEAGSDYEQYF
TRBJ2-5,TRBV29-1,CSVEEVQGGTQYF